The clone carrying this TCR beta chain was counted a single time. Its antigen is undetermined. This record belongs to a study of STAT3 mutations in large granular lymphocyte leukemia. Average productive template count per sample was around 44,000. Clones were sequenced by immunoSEQ multiplex PCR, and TCRdb holds only the in-frame ones, with some missing. The table lists more than 10,000 clones, more than 75% of them singletons. Study-wide findings and caveats: Clonal expansion was inferred from other time points because no sample existed at each clone's first appearance. In T-cell large granular lymphocyte leukemia, about half of patients showed multiple immunodominant subclonotypes.

V lost 1 base and J lost 0, with 10 bases in between. The CDR3 length is 16 residues. Germline V gene sequence: CDR1 SGHAT, CDR2 FQNNGV. Sequenced input: peripheral blood mononuclear cells. This receptor was obtained from a man aged 35-49 years with T-cell large granular lymphocyte leukemia. Some clones in this sample may be carry-over from other donors' samples. The chain couples TRBV11-2 to TRBJ2-1; D may be TRBD1 or TRBD2 (5 bases each). The CDR3 DNA sequence: TGTGCCAGCAGCTTAGGGGGGTACAGCTCCTACAATGAGCAGTTCTTC. It is translated as CASSLGGYSSYNEQFF.